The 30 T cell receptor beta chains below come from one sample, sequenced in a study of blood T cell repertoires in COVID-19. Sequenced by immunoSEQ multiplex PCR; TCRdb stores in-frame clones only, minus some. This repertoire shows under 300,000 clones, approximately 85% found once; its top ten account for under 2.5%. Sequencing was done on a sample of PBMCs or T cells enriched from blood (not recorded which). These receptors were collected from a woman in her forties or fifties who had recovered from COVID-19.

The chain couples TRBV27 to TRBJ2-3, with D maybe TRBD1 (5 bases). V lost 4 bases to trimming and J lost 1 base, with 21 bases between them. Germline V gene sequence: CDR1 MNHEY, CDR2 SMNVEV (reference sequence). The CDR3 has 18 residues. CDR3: CASSSDPRQPTRTDTQYF. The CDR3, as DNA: TGTGCCAGCAGTTCCGACCCTCGACAGCCTACTCGCACAGATACGCAGTATTTT.

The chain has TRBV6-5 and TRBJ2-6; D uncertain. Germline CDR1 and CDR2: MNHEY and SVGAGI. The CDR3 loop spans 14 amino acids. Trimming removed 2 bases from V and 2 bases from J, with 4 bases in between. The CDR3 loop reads CASSYTAGANVLTF. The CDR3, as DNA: TGTGCCAGCAGTTACACAGCTGGGGCCAACGTCCTGACTTTC.

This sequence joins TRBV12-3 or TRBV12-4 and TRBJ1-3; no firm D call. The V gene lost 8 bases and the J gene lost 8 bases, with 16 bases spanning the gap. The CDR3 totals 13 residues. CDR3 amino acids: CASGLRVGDTIYF. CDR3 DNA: TGTGCCAGCGGTCTGAGGGTGGGAGACACCATATATTTT.

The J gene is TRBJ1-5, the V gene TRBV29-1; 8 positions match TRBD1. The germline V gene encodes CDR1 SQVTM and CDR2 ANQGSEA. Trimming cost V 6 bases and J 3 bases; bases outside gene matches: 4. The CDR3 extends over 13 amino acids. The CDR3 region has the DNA TGCAGCGTAACAGGGGGGAACAATCAGCCCCAGCATTTT. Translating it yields CSVTGGNNQPQHF.

The CDR3 region is CASSFSVAGAYEQYF. The CDR3 region has the DNA TGTGCCAGCAGTTTTTCCGTGGCGGGAGCCTACGAGCAGTACTTC. The J gene is TRBJ2-7, the V gene TRBV27; 7 bases agree with TRBD2. V trimming: 3 bases; J trimming: 2 bases; junction bases outside the gene matches: 7. CDR1 MNHEY and CDR2 SMNVEV come from the germline V gene (reference sequence). This CDR3 region has 15 residues.

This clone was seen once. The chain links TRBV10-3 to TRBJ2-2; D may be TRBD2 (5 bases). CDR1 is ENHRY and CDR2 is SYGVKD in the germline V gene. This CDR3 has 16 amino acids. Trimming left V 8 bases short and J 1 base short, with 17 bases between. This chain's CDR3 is CAISGMGRVNTGELFF. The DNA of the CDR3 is TGTGCCATCTCCGGGATGGGCCGGGTGAACACCGGGGAGCTGTTTTTT.

The chain's CDR3 is CASTEEGYSNQPQHF. In DNA form, the CDR3 reads TGTGCCAGCACAGAGGAGGGTTATAGCAATCAGCCCCAGCATTTT. This chain joins TRBV2 and TRBJ1-5, with D uncertain. Germline V lookup: CDR1 SNHLY, CDR2 FYNNEI. V was trimmed by 7 bases and J by 0 bases, leaving 13 bases between them. CDR3 length equals 15 residues.

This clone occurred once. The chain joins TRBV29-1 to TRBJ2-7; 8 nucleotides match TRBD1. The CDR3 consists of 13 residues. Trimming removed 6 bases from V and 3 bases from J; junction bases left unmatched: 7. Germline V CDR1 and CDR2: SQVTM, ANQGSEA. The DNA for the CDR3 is TGCAGCGTGGAAAGAGACAGGGGCTACGAGCAGTACTTC. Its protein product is CSVERDRGYEQYF.

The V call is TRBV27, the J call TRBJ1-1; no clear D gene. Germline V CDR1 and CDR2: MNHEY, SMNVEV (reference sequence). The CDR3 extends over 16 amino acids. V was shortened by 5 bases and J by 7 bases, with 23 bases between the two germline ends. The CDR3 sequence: CASSGGSPSYFDEAFF. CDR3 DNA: TGTGCCAGCAGTGGAGGATCGCCGAGCTACTTTGATGAAGCTTTCTTT.

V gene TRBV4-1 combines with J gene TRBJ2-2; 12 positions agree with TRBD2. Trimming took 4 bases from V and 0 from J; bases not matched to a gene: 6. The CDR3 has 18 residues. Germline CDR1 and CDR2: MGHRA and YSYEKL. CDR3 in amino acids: CASSLWTSGDANTGELFF. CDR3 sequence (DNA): TGCGCCAGCAGCCTCTGGACTAGCGGGGACGCGAACACCGGGGAGCTGTTTTTT.

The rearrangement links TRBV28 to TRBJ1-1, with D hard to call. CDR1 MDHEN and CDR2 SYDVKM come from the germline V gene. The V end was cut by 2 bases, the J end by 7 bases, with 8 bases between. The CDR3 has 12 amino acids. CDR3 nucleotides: TGTGCCAGCAGTTTAAGGAGTCATGAAGCTTTCTTT. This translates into CASSLRSHEAFF.

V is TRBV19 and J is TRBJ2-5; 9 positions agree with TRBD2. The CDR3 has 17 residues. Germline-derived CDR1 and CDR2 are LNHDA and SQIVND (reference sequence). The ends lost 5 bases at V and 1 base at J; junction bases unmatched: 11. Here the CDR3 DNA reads TGTGCCAGTAGTGCCCGGCGGCTAGCGGGATCCCAAGAGACCCAGTACTTC. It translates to CASSARRLAGSQETQYF. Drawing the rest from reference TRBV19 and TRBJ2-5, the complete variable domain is DGGITQSPKYLFRKEGQNVTLSCEQNLNHDAMYWYRQDPGQGLRLIYYSQIVNDFQKGDIAEGYSVSREKKESFPLTVTSAQKNPTAFYLCASSARRLAGSQETQYFGPGTRLLVL.

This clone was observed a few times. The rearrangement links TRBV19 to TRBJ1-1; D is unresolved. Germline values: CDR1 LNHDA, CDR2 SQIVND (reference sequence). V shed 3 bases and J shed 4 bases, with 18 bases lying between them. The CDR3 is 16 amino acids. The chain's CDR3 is CASSISAAARTTEAFF. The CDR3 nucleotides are TGTGCCAGTAGTATTTCAGCGGCGGCCAGGACCACTGAAGCTTTCTTT.

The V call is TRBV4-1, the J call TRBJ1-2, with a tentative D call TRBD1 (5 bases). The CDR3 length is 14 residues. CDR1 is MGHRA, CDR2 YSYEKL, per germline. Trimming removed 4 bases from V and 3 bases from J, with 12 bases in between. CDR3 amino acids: CASSPAGGDYGYTF. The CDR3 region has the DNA TGCGCCAGCAGCCCAGCGGGGGGGGACTATGGCTACACCTTC.

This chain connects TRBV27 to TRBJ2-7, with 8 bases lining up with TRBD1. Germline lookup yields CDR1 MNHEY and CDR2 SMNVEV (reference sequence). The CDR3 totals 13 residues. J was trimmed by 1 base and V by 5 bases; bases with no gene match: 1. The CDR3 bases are TGTGCCAGCAGTCGGACAGGGTCCTACGAGCAGTACTTC. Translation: CASSRTGSYEQYF.

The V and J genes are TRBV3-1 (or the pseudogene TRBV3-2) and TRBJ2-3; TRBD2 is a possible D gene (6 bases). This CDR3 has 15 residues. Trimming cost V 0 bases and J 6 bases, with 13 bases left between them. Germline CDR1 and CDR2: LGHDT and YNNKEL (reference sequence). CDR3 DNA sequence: TGTGCCAGCAGCCAAGAAGTGGGAGGCAGGGATACGCAGTATTTT. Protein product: CASSQEVGGRDTQYF.

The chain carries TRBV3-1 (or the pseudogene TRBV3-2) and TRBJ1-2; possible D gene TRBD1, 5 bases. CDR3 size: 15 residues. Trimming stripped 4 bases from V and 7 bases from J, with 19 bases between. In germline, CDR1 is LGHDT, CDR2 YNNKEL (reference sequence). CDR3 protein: CASSRTGQGFTGYTF. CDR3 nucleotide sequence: TGTGCCAGCAGCCGTACGGGTCAGGGTTTCACTGGCTACACCTTC.

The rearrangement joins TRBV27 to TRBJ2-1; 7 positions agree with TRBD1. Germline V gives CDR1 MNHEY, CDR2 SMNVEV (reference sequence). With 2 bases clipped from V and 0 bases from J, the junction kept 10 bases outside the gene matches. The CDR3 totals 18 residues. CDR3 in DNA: TGTGCCAGCAGTTTAGCCCGGACAGGTTCACCCTCCTACAATGAGCAGTTCTTC. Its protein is CASSLARTGSPSYNEQFF.

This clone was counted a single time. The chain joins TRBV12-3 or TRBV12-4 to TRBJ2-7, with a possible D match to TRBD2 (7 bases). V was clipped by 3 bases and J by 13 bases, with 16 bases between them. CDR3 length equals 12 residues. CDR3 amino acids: CASSLFRGAPYF. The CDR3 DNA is TGTGCCAGCAGTTTGTTTCGGGGGGCCCCCTACTTC.

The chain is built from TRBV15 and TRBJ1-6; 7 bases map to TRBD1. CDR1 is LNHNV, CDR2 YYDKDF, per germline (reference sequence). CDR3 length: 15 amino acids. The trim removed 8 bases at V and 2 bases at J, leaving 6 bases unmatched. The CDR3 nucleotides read TGTGCCACCCAACAGGGGTCGACCTATAATTCACCCCTCCACTTT. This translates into CATQQGSTYNSPLHF.

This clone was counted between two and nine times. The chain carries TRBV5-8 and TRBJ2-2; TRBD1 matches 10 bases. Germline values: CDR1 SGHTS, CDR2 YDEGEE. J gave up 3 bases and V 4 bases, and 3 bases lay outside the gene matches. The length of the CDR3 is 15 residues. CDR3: CASSGGQGDTGELFF. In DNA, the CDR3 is TGTGCCAGCAGCGGTGGACAGGGGGACACCGGGGAGCTGTTTTTT. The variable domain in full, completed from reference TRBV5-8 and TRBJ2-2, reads EAGVTQSPTHLIKTRGQQATLRCSPISGHTSVYWYQQALGLGLQFLLWYDEGEERNRGNFPPRFSGRQFPNYSSELNVNALELEDSALYLCASSGGQGDTGELFFGEGSRLTVL.

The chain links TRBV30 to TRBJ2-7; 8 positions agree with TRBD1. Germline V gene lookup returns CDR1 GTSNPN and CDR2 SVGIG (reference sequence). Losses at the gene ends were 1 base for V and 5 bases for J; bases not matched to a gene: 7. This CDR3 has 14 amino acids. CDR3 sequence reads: CAWSGAQGADEQYF. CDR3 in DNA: TGTGCCTGGAGTGGGGCCCAGGGGGCAGACGAGCAGTACTTC.

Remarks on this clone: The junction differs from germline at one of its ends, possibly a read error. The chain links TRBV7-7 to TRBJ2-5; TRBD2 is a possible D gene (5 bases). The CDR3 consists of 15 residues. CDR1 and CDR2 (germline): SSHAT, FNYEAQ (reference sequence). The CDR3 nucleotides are TGTGCTAGCAGCTCCGCAGAGCGGTACCCGGGGACCCAGTACTTC. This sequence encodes CASSSAERYPGTQYF.

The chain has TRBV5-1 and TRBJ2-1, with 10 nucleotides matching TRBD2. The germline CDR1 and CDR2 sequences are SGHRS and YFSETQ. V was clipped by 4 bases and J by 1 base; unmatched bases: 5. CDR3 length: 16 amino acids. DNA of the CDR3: TGCGCCAGCAGCCCTCCGGGACTAGCGTCCTACAATGAGCAGTTCTTC. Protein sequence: CASSPPGLASYNEQFF.

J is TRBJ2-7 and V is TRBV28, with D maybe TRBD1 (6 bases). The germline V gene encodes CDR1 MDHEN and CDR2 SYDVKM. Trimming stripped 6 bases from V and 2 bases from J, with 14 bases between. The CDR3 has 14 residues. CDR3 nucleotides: TGTGCCAGCAGGATTACCGGGACAACCTACGAGCAGTACTTC. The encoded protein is CASRITGTTYEQYF.

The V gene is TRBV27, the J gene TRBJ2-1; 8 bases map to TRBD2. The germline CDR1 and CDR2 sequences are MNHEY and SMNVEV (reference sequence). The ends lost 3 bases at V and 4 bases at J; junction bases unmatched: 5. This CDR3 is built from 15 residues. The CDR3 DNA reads TGTGCCAGCAGTTTCGGACTAGCTAAGTACAATGAGCAGTTCTTC. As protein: CASSFGLAKYNEQFF.

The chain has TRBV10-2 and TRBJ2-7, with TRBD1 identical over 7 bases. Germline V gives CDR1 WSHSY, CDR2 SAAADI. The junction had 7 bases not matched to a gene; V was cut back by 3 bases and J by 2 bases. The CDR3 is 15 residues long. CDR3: CASSDRQGYPYEQYF. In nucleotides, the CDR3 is TGCGCCAGCAGTGATCGACAGGGCTATCCCTACGAGCAGTACTTC.

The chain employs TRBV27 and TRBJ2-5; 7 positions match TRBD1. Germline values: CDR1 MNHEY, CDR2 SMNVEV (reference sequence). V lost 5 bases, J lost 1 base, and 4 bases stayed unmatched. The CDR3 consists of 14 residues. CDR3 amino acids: CASSPGQAQETQYF. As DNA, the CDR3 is TGTGCCAGCAGTCCAGGACAGGCCCAAGAGACCCAGTACTTC.

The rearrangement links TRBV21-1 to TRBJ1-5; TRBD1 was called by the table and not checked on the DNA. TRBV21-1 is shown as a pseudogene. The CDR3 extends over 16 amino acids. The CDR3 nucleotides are TGTGCCAGCAGCAAAGACGAGGACAGGGACAATCAGCCCCAGCATTTT. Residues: CASSKDEDRDNQPQHF.

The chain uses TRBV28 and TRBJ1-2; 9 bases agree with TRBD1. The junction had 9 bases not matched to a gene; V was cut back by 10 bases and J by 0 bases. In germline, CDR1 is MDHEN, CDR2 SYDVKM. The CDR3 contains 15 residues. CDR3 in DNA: TGTGCCATTCCGGGACAGGGCTTTACTAACTATGGCTACACCTTC. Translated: CAIPGQGFTNYGYTF.